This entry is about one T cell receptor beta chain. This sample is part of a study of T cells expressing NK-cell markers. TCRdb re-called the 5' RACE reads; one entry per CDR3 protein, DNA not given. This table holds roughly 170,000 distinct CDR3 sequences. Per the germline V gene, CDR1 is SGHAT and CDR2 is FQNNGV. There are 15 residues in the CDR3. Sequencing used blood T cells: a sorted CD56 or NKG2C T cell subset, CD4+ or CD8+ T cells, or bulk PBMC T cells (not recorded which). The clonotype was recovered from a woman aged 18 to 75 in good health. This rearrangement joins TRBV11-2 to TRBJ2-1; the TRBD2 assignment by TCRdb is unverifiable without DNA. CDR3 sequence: CASSLDPGGVGEQFF.